The sequence of this T cell receptor beta chain was determined in a study of T cells in Graves' hyperthyroidism and ophthalmopathy. Study-wide findings and caveats: The model anticipated ophthalmopathy a median about six months pre-onset. Most thyroid-expanded clonotypes above 0.001 were also found in blood.

For ophthalmopathy patients, the Clinical Activity Score was at least 3 and the NOSPECS grade at least 4; duration was under 3 months. The PBMCs had their origin in around 10 ml of fresh peripheral blood. This CDR3 has 15 residues. V shed 5 bases, J shed 5 bases, and the junction held 7 bases outside the gene matches. Germline lookup yields CDR1 LNHDA and CDR2 SQIVND (reference sequence). The source material, RNA transcripts, was used to amplify TCR beta CDR3 regions. HTBI primers were the set used in a first-round RT-PCR of the TCR CDR3. TCRdb reprocessed the multiplex PCR reads with MiXCR, giving one entry per CDR3 protein. The sample contains about 250,000 distinct CDR3 sequences, approximately 23% of which appear only once. This clonotype has just one count. The target antigen is unknown.

This clonotype originated in a woman aged 40 to 50 with Graves' ophthalmopathy. V is TRBV19 and J is TRBJ2-1; 9 nucleotides align to TRBD1. Material for sequencing was blood. The DNA of the CDR3 is TGTGCCAGTAGTCTAACAGGGGGCACCAACAATGAGCAGTTCTTC. It specifies CASSLTGGTNNEQFF.